The clone carrying this TCR beta chain was counted between two and nine times. TCRdb re-called the RT-PCR reads through MiXCR, storing one row per CDR3 protein. The table has 550,000 to 750,000 distinct CDR3 sequences, 13% to 15% seen once. Trimming cost V 7 bases and J 5 bases, with 8 bases left between them. Germline values: CDR1 SNHLY, CDR2 FYNNEI. The CDR3 runs to 11 residues. The V and J genes are TRBV2 and TRBJ2-5; no firm D call. The sequenced material came from memory CD4+ T cells from blood. The sequence was collected from a female donor in good health, serving as a healthy control. The CDR3 sequence is CASTVEETQYF. CDR3 sequence (DNA): TGTGCCAGCACGGTGGAGGAGACCCAGTACTTC.